The sequence of this T cell receptor beta chain was determined in a study of blood T cells in healthy people across ages. General study results and limits: Those diversity estimates obtained from one million T cells were thought to be underestimates. TCR beta diversity per million T cells fell roughly linearly with age. Strong correlation existed between TCR beta diversity and naive T cell percentage.

With a J-beta primer mix and a sample-barcoded 5' primer, a second PCR ran about 6 to 11 cycles. MiXCR, run by TCRdb on the 5' RACE reads, gives a single entry per CDR3 protein. The profile shows hundreds of thousands of distinct CDR3 sequences, roughly 64% of them singletons. Germline V gene sequence: CDR1 SQVTM, CDR2 ANQGSEA. The CDR3 has 13 amino acids. Trimming shortened V by 0 bases and J by 9 bases, and 12 bases separated the two germline ends. Details on this clonotype: Its antigen is undetermined.

This sequence was found in a man aged 30 to 39 in good health. The chain has TRBV29-1 and TRBJ2-1; D gene ambiguous. The sequencing sample was made of blood. CDR3 amino acids: CSVEELDRGEQFF. CDR3 nucleotide sequence: TGCAGCGTTGAAGAGTTAGACCGCGGTGAGCAGTTCTTC.